This T cell receptor beta chain was documented in a study of spatial heterogeneity in lung cancer (dated by TCRdb to about 2019). Turning to the overall study: Beta-chain transcripts were consistently detected in greater numbers than alpha-chain transcripts, which likely reflected higher beta-chain transcript abundance. In tumor regions, TCR transcript counts showed a strong correlation with a T cell transcriptional module score derived from matched bulk RNA-seq. In the raw uncorrected reads, each unique combination of TCR and UMI appeared more than ten times on average. TCR alpha and beta repertoires were quantitatively compared across multiple tumor regions, matched nontumor lung and blood in non-small cell lung cancer. The study linked features of the TCR repertoire to counts of nonsynonymous mutations, which were determined by whole-exome sequencing of tumor tissue. Both alpha and beta chains were TCR-sequenced in approximately 220 tumor regions, approximately 64 matched nontumor lung samples and 45 to 60 PBMC samples obtained at surgery. Study-wide findings and limitations: Confirming at a functional level the hypothesis that regional TCRs recognize regional mutations was considered to require additional single-cell paired TCR alpha and beta sequencing. The count of ubiquitous expanded TCRs correlated with the count of ubiquitous nonsynonymous mutations, and the count of regional expanded TCRs correlated with the count of regional nonsynonymous mutations. A correlation was observed between the number of expanded intratumoral alpha and beta TCRs and the tumor nonsynonymous mutation count. Estimated TCR-seq coverage of tumor T cells was only around 7% for alpha chains and around 14% for beta chains.

V is clipped by 5 bases and J by 0 bases, and the sequence between their germline boundaries is 17 bases long. Including cysteine and phenylalanine, the CDR3 has 17 amino acids. Only CDR3 DNA remains: 51 bases, in frame from the first base. CDR1 SGHRS and CDR2 YFSETQ were looked up in the germline V gene. Library preparation employed 5' RACE. Reads for this sample came from a NextSeq 500. To allow correction of PCR and sequencing errors, the TCR library protocol tagged every TCR cDNA molecule with a unique molecular identifier. In the paper's pipeline: Decombinator tools were used for TCR identification, UMI-based error correction and CDR3 extraction. TCRs above a frequency of 2 per 1,000, corresponding to the top 1% of the tumor frequency distribution, were defined as expanded. Expanded tumor TCRs statistically deemed absent (corrected P<0.05) from at least one tumor region were classed as regional, and all other expanded tumor TCRs were classed as ubiquitous. Renyi diversity was computed with the R vegan package after each repertoire had been subsampled 100 times to 5,000 TCRs. CDR3 similarity networks were constructed using string-kernel similarity of amino acid triplets, with links drawn between CDR3s whose pairwise similarity was above 0.82. TCRdb's own reprocessing of the public reads used fastp at Q25 and MiXCR and kept productive beta chains. All rows with the same CDR3 protein become a single entry with the most common DNA and genes. TCRdb, rather than the study authors, made the V and J calls. Here the sample has under 13,000 distinct CDR3 sequences; around 8.3% occur a single time. 22% of the sample is taken by the ten largest.

This clonotype was recorded at least ten times. There is no known antigen for this receptor. It has no much larger one-base neighbor in the sample; base qualities were not kept. The library was built for alpha chains, so this beta chain is an off-target read and its size means little. The time point label corresponds to: sample taken at primary tumor resection. Donors were about 70 patients with early-stage, untreated non-small cell lung cancer from the lung TRACERx cohort. Whole RNA extracted from tumor and nontumor lung tissue, or from cryopreserved PBMC samples, was used for TCR sequencing without cell sorting. A patient was chosen for TCR sequencing only when enough RNA was available from at least two tumor regions. A lung pathologist reviewed the tumor and adjacent nontumor lung specimens before the specimens were selected.

Specimen: lung tumor tissue, collected at surgery. The chain is made from TRBV5-1 and TRBJ2-2, with TRBD2 perhaps the D gene, on 5 matching bases. This TCR was sampled from a female donor with early-stage non-small cell lung cancer. This receptor has the CDR3 CASRNPLRGTNTGELFF. The DNA reads as follows: TGCGCCAGCAGGAACCCTCTACGGGGAACGAACACCGGGGAGCTGTTTTTT.